Given below is one TCR beta chain in context. The sample originates from a study of blood T cell repertoires in COVID-19. In the study overall: T cells, B-cell-depleted T cells, or PBMCs provided the cDNA or gDNA that served as material.

CDR1 is MNHEY and CDR2 is SMNVEV in the germline V gene (reference sequence). This CDR3 has 14 amino acids. V lost 3 bases and J lost 3, with 11 bases in between. In the source study's methods: Estimation of nucleated cell counts was performed using reference gene primer amplification. This table comes from immunoSEQ multiplex PCR, and its TCRdb copy is limited to in-frame clones, with some not included. The DNA gave D and trimming, while V, J and clone size come from that table. The table includes around 330,000 clones, 88% detected once. V is TRBV27 and J is TRBJ1-2; D is undetermined. Material: peripheral blood. This sequence originates from a woman in her fifties or sixties with active or convalescent COVID-19. The CDR3 DNA sequence: TGTGCCAGCAGTTTGCGCGACAAGCACTATGGCTACACCTTC. Translated, it gives CASSLRDKHYGYTF.